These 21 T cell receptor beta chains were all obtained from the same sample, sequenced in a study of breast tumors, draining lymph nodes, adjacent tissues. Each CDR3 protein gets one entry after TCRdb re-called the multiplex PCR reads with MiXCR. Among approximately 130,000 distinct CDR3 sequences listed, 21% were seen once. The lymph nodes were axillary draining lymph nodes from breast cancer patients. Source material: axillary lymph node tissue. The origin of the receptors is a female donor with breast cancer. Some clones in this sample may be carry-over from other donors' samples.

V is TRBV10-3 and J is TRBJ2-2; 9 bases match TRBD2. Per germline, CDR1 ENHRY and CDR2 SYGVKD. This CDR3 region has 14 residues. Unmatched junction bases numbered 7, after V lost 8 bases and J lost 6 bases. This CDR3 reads CAIAAGGPAGELFF. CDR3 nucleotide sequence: TGTGCCATCGCGGCGGGAGGGCCGGCCGGGGAGCTGTTTTTT.

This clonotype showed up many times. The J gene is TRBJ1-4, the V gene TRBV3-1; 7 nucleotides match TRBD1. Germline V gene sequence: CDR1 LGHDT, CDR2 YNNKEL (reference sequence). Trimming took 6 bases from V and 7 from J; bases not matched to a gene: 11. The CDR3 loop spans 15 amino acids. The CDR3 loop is CASSQRTGFSEKLFF. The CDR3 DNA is TGTGCCAGCAGTCAAAGGACAGGTTTCTCTGAAAAACTGTTTTTT.

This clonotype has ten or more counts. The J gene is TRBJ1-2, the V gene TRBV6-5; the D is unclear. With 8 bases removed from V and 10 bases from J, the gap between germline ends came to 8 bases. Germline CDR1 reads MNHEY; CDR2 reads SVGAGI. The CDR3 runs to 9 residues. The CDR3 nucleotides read TGTGCCAGCGTCCGGGACTACACCTTC. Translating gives CASVRDYTF.

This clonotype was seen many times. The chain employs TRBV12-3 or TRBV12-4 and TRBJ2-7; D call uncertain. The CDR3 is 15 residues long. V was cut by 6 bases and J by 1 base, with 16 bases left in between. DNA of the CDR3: TGTGCCAGCAGCCGCCCAAACTGGCATTCCTACGAGCAGTACTTC. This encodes CASSRPNWHSYEQYF.

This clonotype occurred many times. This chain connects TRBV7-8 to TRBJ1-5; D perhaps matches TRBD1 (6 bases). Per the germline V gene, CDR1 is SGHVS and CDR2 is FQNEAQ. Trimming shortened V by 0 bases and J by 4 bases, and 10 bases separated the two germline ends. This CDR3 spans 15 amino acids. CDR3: CASSLAPGANQPQHF. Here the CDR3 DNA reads TGTGCCAGCAGCTTAGCTCCAGGGGCTAATCAGCCCCAGCATTTT.

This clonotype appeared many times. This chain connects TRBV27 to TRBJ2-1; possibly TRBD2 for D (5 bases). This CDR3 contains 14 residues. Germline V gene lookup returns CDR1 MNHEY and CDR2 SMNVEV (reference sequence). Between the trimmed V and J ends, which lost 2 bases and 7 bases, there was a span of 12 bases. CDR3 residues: CASSLRAPGNEQFF. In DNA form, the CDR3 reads TGTGCCAGCAGTTTAAGGGCCCCGGGGAATGAGCAGTTCTTC.

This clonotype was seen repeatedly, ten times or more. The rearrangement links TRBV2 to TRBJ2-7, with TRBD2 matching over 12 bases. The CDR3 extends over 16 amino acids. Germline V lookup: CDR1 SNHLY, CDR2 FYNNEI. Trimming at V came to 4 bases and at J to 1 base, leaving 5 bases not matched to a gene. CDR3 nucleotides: TGTGCCAGCAGTGGAGAAGGACTAGCGGGATCCTACGAGCAGTACTTC. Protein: CASSGEGLAGSYEQYF.

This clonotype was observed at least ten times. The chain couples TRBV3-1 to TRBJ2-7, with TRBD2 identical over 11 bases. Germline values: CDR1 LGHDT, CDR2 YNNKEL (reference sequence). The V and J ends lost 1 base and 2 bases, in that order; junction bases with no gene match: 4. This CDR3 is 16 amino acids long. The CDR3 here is CASSQGGTSGTYEQYF. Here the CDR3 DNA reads TGTGCCAGCAGCCAAGGGGGGACTAGCGGCACCTACGAGCAGTACTTC.

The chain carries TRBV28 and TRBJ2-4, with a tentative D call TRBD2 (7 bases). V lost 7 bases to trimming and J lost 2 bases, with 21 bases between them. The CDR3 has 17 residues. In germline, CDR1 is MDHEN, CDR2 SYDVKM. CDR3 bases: TGTGCCAGCACCCGAACCGAGGGGGGGGGGACCAAAAACATTCAGTACTTC. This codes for CASTRTEGGGTKNIQYF.

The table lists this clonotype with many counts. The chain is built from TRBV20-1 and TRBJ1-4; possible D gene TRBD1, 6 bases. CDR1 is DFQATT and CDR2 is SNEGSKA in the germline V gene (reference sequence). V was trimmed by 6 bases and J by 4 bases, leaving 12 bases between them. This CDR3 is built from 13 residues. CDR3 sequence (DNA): TGCAGTGCCCCACAGGGACTTAATGAAAAACTGTTTTTT. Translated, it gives CSAPQGLNEKLFF.

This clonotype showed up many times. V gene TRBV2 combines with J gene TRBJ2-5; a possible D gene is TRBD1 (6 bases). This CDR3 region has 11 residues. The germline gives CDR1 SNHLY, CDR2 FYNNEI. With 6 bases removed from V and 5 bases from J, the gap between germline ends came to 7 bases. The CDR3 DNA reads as TGTGCCAGCAGGAGGGGGGAGACCCAGTACTTC. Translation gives CASRRGETQYF.

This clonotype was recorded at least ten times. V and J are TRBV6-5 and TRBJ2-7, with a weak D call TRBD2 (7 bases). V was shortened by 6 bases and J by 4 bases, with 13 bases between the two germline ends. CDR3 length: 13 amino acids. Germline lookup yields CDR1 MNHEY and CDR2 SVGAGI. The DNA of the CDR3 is TGTGCCAGCAGAACAGGGAGGGGTTACGAGCAGTACTTC. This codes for CASRTGRGYEQYF.

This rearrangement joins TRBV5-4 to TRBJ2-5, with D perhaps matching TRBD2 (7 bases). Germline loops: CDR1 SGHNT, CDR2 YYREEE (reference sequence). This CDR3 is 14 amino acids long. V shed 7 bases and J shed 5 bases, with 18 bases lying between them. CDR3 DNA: TGTGCCAGCCGTGGGGGGGGGGCTTGGGAGACCCAGTACTTC. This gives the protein CASRGGGAWETQYF.

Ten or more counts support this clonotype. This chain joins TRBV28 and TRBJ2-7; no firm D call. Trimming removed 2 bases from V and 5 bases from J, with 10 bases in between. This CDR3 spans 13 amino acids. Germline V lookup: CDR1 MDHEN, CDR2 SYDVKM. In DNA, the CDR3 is TGTGCCAGCAGTTTAGGGATTATCCACGAGCAGTACTTC. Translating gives CASSLGIIHEQYF. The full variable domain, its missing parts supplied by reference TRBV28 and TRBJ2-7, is DVKVTQSSRYLVKRTGEKVFLECVQDMDHENMFWYRQDPGLGLRLIYFSYDVKMKEKGDIPEGYSVSREKKERFSLILESASTNQTSMYLCASSLGIIHEQYFGPGTRLTVT.

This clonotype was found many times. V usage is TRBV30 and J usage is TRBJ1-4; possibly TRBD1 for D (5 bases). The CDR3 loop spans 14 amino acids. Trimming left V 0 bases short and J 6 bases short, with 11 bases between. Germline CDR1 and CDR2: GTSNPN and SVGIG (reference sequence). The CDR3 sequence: CAWSVPGLYEKLFF. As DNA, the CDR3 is TGTGCCTGGAGTGTACCGGGACTCTATGAAAAACTGTTTTTT.

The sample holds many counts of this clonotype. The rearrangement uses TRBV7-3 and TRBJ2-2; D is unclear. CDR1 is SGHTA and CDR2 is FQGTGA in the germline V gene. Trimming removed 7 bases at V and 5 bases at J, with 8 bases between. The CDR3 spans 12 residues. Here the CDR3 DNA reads TGTGCCAGCACCCGAAAGACCGGGGAGCTGTTTTTT. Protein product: CASTRKTGELFF. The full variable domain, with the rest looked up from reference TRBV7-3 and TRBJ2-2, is GAGVSQTPSNKVTEKGKYVELRCDPISGHTALYWYRQSLGQGPEFLIYFQGTGAADDSGLPNDRFFAVRPEGSVSTLKIQRTERGDSAVYLCASTRKTGELFFGEGSRLTVL.

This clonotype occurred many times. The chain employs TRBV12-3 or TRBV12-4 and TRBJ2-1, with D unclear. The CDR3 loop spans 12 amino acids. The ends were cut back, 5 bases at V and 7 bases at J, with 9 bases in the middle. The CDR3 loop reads CASSRSANEQFF. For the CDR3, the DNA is TGTGCCAGCAGTCGGTCCGCGAATGAGCAGTTCTTC.

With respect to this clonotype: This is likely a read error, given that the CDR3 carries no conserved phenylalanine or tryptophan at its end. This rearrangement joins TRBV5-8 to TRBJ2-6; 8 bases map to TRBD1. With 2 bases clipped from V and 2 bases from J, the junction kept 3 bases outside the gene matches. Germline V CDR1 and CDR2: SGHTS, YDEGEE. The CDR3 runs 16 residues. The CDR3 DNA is TGTGCCAGCAGCTTCGAGACAGGGGCTGGGGCCAACGTCCTGACTCTC. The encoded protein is CASSFETGAGANVLTL.

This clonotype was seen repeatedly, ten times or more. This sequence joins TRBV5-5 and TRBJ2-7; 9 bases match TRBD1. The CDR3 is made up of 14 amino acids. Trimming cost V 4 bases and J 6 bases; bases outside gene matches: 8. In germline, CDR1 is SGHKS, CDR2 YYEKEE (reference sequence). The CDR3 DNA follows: TGTGCCAGCAGCCCCCGGGACAGGGATGGCGAGCAGTACTTC. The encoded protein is CASSPRDRDGEQYF.

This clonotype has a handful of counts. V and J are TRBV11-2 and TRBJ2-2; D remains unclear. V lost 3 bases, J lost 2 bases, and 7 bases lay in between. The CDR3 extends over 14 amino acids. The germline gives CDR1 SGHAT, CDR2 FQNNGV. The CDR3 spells CASSLGFNTGELFF. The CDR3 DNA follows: TGTGCCAGCAGCTTGGGCTTTAACACCGGGGAGCTGTTTTTT.

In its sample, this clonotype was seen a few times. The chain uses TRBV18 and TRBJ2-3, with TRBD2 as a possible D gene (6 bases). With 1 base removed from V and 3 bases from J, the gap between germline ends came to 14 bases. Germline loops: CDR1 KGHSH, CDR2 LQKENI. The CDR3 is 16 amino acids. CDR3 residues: CASSPQSSTSTDTQYF. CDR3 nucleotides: TGTGCCAGCTCACCACAATCCTCGACTAGTACAGATACGCAGTATTTT. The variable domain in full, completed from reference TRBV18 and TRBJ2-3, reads NAGVMQNPRHLVRRRGQEARLRCSPMKGHSHVYWYRQLPEEGLKFMVYLQKENIIDESGMPKERFSAEFPKEGPSILRIQQVVRGDSAAYFCASSPQSSTSTDTQYFGPGTRLTVL.